This T cell receptor beta chain comes out of a study of blood T cell repertoires in COVID-19. On this clone: Other nucleotide sequences from this sample produce the same CDR3.

Sequencing used immunoSEQ multiplex PCR; TCRdb keeps in-frame clones, though not all of them. The sample records about 210,000 clones, 89% being singletons. The sequence derives from a woman between 40 and 55 years old with acute or convalescent COVID-19. Sequencing used peripheral blood.

In nucleotides, the CDR3 is TGTGCCAGCAGCCCCGGACAGGGCTATGGCTACACCTTC. It encodes CASSPGQGYGYTF. The chain is built from TRBV3-1 (or the pseudogene TRBV3-2) and TRBJ1-2, with TRBD1 matching 8 bases. CDR1 is LGHDT and CDR2 is YNNKEL in the germline V gene (reference sequence). Germline trimming cut 4 bases from V and 4 bases from J; bases unmatched to any gene: 2. The CDR3 has 13 amino acids.